Sequencing of this T cell receptor (beta chain) was carried out in a study of post-analysis software for immune sequencing data. Across the study: The cohort encompassed relapsing-remitting, secondary progressive and progressive-relapsing multiple sclerosis disease courses.

Germline lookup yields CDR1 MNHEY and CDR2 SVGAGI. The CDR3 is 14 amino acids. V lost 6 bases and J lost 4; bases outside the gene matches: 5. Built from TCR beta cDNA, the libraries had unique molecular identifiers in them. One entry per CDR3 protein results from TCRdb running MiXCR on the PCR reads. The sample has approximately 250,000 distinct CDR3 sequences, around 34% seen once. Remarks on this clonotype: The antigen is unknown. One base away lies a much larger clone, so this may be a sequencing read error.

The study's findings and limits: Controls showed lower frequencies than patients for several TRBV segments, and TRBV5-6, TRBV5-1 and TRBV20-1 were among these. Samples prepared in the same batch strongly co-clustered by F measure.

What was sequenced was blood. The rearrangement uses TRBV6-5 and TRBJ1-5; 8 nucleotides line up with TRBD1. This TCR was sampled from a girl aged 5-17 years with multiple sclerosis. The CDR3 DNA sequence: TGTGCCAGCAGACGACAGGGGACGAATCAGCCCCAGCATTTT. It yields the protein CASRRQGTNQPQHF.